The clone carrying this TCR beta chain was recorded many times. Its target is unknown. 5'RACE employing 10-nucleotide random UMIs yielded the cDNA. TCRdb re-analysed the 5' RACE reads in MiXCR, keeping a single row per CDR3 protein. Of about 25,000 distinct CDR3 sequences listed, about an eighth are singletons. The CDR3 has 16 residues. V dropped 5 bases and J dropped 2 bases, with 20 bases sitting between them. Germline values: CDR1 SGDLS, CDR2 YYNGEE. Unsorted libraries were generated from 2 million PBMCs held at -80 degrees C. This entry comes from a study of neurological immune-mediated disorders. Study conclusions and caveats: TCR-beta repertoires seemed private in all groups, with no expanded CDR3 amino acid sequences shared.

What was sequenced was PBMCs. This clonotype was sampled from a woman aged 40 to 50 with HTLV-1-associated myelopathy (HAM/TSP). This chain uses TRBV9 with TRBJ2-7; maybe TRBD2 (6 bases). CDR3 sequence reads: CASSRRDILGPYEQYF. For the CDR3, the DNA is TGTGCCAGCAGTCGGAGGGATATTTTAGGGCCCTACGAGCAGTACTTC.